These 17 T cell receptor beta chains were sequenced from one sample in a study of shared clonotypes between healthy human individuals. Data came from immunoSEQ multiplex PCR; TCRdb stores just in-frame clones and leaves some out. This sample has around 2.1 million clones, with 90% to 97% found just once. Source material: naive CD4+ T cells sorted from blood. Subset meaning: CD45RA+ positively selected. The receptors were sampled from a man younger than 35 in good health.

In its sample, this clone was seen once. The V call is TRBV7-2, the J call TRBJ1-5; no reliable D call. CDR3 length: 13 residues. Trimming shortened V by 3 bases and J by 5 bases, and 8 bases separated the two germline ends. Looked up from germline, CDR1 is SGHTA and CDR2 is FQGNSA. The CDR3 region is CASSLVDHQPQHF. CDR3 sequence (DNA): TGTGCCAGCAGCTTGGTAGATCATCAGCCCCAGCATTTT.

V and J are TRBV7-8 and TRBJ2-3; D remains ambiguous. Trimming shortened V by 1 base and J by 1 base, and 6 bases separated the two germline ends. The CDR3 extends over 14 amino acids. Per germline, CDR1 SGHVS and CDR2 FQNEAQ. CDR3 loop: CASSLEVGTDTQYF. The CDR3 DNA reads TGTGCCAGCAGCTTAGAGGTTGGCACAGATACGCAGTATTTT.

The chain employs TRBV15 and TRBJ1-1; the D is unclear. The V end was cut by 1 base, the J end by 1 base, with 7 bases between. The CDR3 length is 14 residues. Germline loops: CDR1 LNHNV, CDR2 YYDKDF (reference sequence). This CDR3 is CATSRGKENTEAFF. The CDR3 coding sequence is TGTGCCACCAGCAGAGGCAAGGAGAACACTGAAGCTTTCTTT.

The chain uses TRBV27 and TRBJ2-7; 9 bases match TRBD1. The CDR3 has 15 residues. Germline trimming cut 6 bases from V and 3 bases from J; bases unmatched to any gene: 9. Germline values: CDR1 MNHEY, CDR2 SMNVEV (reference sequence). CDR3 sequence: CASSHSQTGGYEQYF. The CDR3 region has the DNA TGTGCCAGCAGCCACTCCCAGACAGGGGGCTACGAGCAGTACTTC.

The genes are TRBV7-9 and TRBJ1-2; 9 positions match TRBD1. Looked up from germline, CDR1 is SEHNR and CDR2 is FQNEAQ (reference sequence). The CDR3 length is 13 residues. With V trimmed by 6 bases and J by 7 bases, 6 bases remained unmatched. CDR3 sequence: CASSLQGATGYTF. CDR3 in DNA: TGTGCCAGCAGTTTACAGGGGGCGACTGGCTACACCTTC.

Comments on this clone: Relative to the germline gene, one junction end is altered; a read error may explain this. This chain connects TRBV4-1 to TRBJ2-1; TRBD2 matches at 11 bases. From germline, CDR1 is MGHRA and CDR2 YSYEKL. This CDR3 is built from 13 residues. CDR3 DNA: TGCGCCAGCAGCCCGGGACTAGCGGACACGCGGGTCTTC. Its translation: CASSPGLADTRVF.

The chain recombines TRBV4-1 with TRBJ2-3; tentatively, D is TRBD2 (5 bases). V lost 4 bases and J 8 bases, leaving 16 bases between the germline ends. This CDR3 is built from 14 residues. Germline CDR1 is MGHRA and CDR2 is YSYEKL. CDR3 amino acids: CASSPIPGVGTQYF. The CDR3 nucleotides read TGCGCCAGCAGCCCTATCCCCGGGGTGGGTACGCAGTATTTT.

This rearrangement joins TRBV10-3 to TRBJ1-6; the match to TRBD1 covers 7 bases. V dropped 6 bases and J dropped 13; count of bases not matched to a gene: 15. Germline V gene sequence: CDR1 ENHRY, CDR2 SYGVKD. The CDR3 is 15 amino acids. CDR3 in DNA: TGTGCCATCAGCGATACAGGGGCCTCTCAGGGGCCCCTCCACTTT. It encodes CAISDTGASQGPLHF.

This clone has only a few counts. This chain uses TRBV6-4 with TRBJ1-1; D is possibly TRBD1 (5 bases). CDR1 MRHNA and CDR2 SNTAGT come from the germline V gene. The V gene lost 3 bases and the J gene lost 1 base, with 6 bases spanning the gap. The CDR3 totals 13 residues. This CDR3 is CASSEQANTEAFF. In nucleotides, the CDR3 is TGTGCCAGCAGTGAACAGGCGAACACTGAAGCTTTCTTT.

For the CDR3, the DNA is TGTGCCAGCAGGACGAGCTCTGGAAACACCATATATTTT. Translated, it gives CASRTSSGNTIYF. The chain links TRBV7-2 to TRBJ1-3, with no clear D. Germline V gives CDR1 SGHTA, CDR2 FQGNSA. The V and J ends lost 6 bases and 0 bases respectively, with 6 bases between them. The CDR3 spans 13 residues.

The genes are TRBV10-3 and TRBJ2-5; a possible D gene is TRBD2 (6 bases). Trimming took 4 bases from V and 5 from J, leaving 11 bases between them. This CDR3 comprises 13 residues. CDR1 is ENHRY, CDR2 SYGVKD, per germline. CDR3 bases: TGTGCCATCAGTGCCACGGGAGTGGAGACCCAGTACTTC. This encodes CAISATGVETQYF.

The chain is built from TRBV5-6 and TRBJ1-2, with 11 bases lining up with TRBD1. The germline V gene encodes CDR1 SGHDT and CDR2 YYEEEE. With V trimmed by 4 bases and J by 3 bases, 8 bases remained unmatched. The CDR3 contains 16 residues. CDR3 in amino acids: CASSPRGQGVYYGYTF. DNA of the CDR3: TGTGCCAGCAGCCCGCGGGGACAGGGGGTTTACTATGGCTACACCTTC.

The chain couples TRBV14 to TRBJ1-4; D gene unclear. This CDR3 has 13 amino acids. Trimming took 1 base from V and 7 from J, leaving 7 bases between them. The germline gives CDR1 SGHDN, CDR2 FVKESK. Here the CDR3 DNA reads TGTGCCAGCAGCCAAGTCGGCGCTGAAAAACTGTTTTTT. Translating gives CASSQVGAEKLFF.

V is TRBV6-1 and J is TRBJ1-1; D possibly corresponds to TRBD1 (5 bases). V was shortened by 4 bases and J by 0 bases, with 21 bases between the two germline ends. Per germline, CDR1 MNHNS and CDR2 SASEGT. The CDR3 has 18 residues. The CDR3 sequence is CASSGPGREGSMNTEAFF. CDR3 nucleotide sequence: TGTGCCAGCAGTGGGCCGGGACGGGAAGGCAGCATGAACACTGAAGCTTTCTTT.

The CDR3: CAISGTGVGYEQYF. CDR3 sequence (DNA): TGTGCCATCAGTGGGACAGGGGTAGGGTACGAGCAGTACTTC. The V and J genes are TRBV10-3 and TRBJ2-7; 9 bases map to TRBD1. The CDR3 spans 14 residues. Losses at the gene ends were 4 bases for V and 4 bases for J; bases not matched to a gene: 5. Germline V lookup: CDR1 ENHRY, CDR2 SYGVKD.

The V call is TRBV28, the J call TRBJ1-2; D unclear. V lost 5 bases, J lost 9 bases, and 7 bases lay in between. Germline V gene sequence: CDR1 MDHEN, CDR2 SYDVKM. CDR3 length equals 10 residues. The CDR3 loop is CASSGPSYTF. The DNA for the CDR3 is TGTGCCAGCAGTGGGCCCAGCTACACCTTC.

This clone was seen once. V and J are TRBV6-1 and TRBJ2-5, with D perhaps TRBD1 or TRBD2 (5 bases each). Germline loops: CDR1 MNHNS, CDR2 SASEGT. Deletions cut 6 bases from V and 5 bases from J, with 19 bases between. This CDR3 contains 15 residues. This CDR3 is CASSLPGPQRETQYF. CDR3 coding DNA: TGTGCCAGCAGCTTACCGGGGCCCCAACGGGAGACCCAGTACTTC.